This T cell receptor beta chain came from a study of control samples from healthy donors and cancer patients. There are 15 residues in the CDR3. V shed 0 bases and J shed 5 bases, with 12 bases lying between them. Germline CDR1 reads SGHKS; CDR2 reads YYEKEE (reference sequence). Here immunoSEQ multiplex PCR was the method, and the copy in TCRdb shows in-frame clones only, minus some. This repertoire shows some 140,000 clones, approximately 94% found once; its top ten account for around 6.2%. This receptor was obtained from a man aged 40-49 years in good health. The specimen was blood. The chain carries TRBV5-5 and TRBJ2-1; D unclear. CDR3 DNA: TGTGCCAGCAGCTTGGTTAGAAGTGGTAACAATGAGCAGTTCTTC. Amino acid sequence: CASSLVRSGNNEQFF. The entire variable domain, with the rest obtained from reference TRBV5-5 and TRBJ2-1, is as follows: DAGVTQSPTHLIKTRGQQVTLRCSPISGHKSVSWYQQVLGQGPQFIFQYYEKEERGRGNFPDRFSARQFPNYSSELNVNALLLGDSALYLCASSLVRSGNNEQFFGPGTRLTVL.